These 4 T cell receptor beta chains share one sample of origin, sequenced in a study of T-cell memory formation after mild COVID-19. Each CDR3 protein is one row after TCRdb ran MiXCR on the 5' RACE reads. The data show about 160,000 distinct CDR3 sequences, about 28% seen once. Sequenced sample: PBMCs or a T cell subset sorted from them (not recorded which). Receptors were obtained from an adult woman who had mild COVID-19 (a few samples of this study predate the infection). Cell type and time point are not known.

The rearrangement joins TRBV12-3 or TRBV12-4 to TRBJ2-1; no clear D gene. The V end was cut by 5 bases, the J end by 15 bases, with 17 bases between. The CDR3 has 12 amino acids. The CDR3 sequence is CASSPDSLGRFF. CDR3 DNA sequence: TGTGCCAGCAGTCCCGATTCCCTCGGACGGTTCTTC.

In its sample, this clonotype was seen a few times. This chain uses TRBV7-7 with TRBJ2-3; 13 bases line up with TRBD2. Germline V gene lookup returns CDR1 SSHAT and CDR2 FNYEAQ (reference sequence). With 5 bases clipped from V and 2 bases from J, the junction kept 4 bases outside the gene matches. CDR3 length: 16 residues. The CDR3 nucleotides are TGTGCCAGCAGCCCGGGACTAGCGGGACTCACAGATACGCAGTATTTT. Its translation: CASSPGLAGLTDTQYF.

V gene TRBV20-1 combines with J gene TRBJ2-7; unclear D gene. This CDR3 is built from 14 residues. Germline assignment: CDR1 DFQATT and CDR2 SNEGSKA (reference sequence). Deletions cut 5 bases from V and 5 bases from J, with 19 bases between. CDR3 DNA: TGCAGTGCTGAAAGCCACCTGGATCGGAACGAGCAGTACTTC. Its translation: CSAESHLDRNEQYF.

This rearrangement joins TRBV7-2 to TRBJ2-7; D remains ambiguous. This CDR3 has 12 amino acids. V lost 4 bases to trimming and J lost 3 bases, with 7 bases between them. Germline lookup yields CDR1 SGHTA and CDR2 FQGNSA. CDR3 sequence: CASSSRFYEQYF. As DNA, the CDR3 is TGTGCCAGCAGCTCCAGATTCTACGAGCAGTACTTC.